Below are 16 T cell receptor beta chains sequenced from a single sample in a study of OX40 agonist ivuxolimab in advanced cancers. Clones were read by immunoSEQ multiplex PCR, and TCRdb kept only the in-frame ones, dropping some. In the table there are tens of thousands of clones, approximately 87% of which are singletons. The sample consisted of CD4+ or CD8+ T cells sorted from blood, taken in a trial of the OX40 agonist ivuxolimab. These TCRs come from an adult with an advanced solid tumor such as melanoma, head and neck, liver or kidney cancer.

CDR3: CASSVGPRGVNTEAFF. The CDR3 DNA reads TGTGCCAGCAGCGTAGGCCCCAGGGGGGTGAACACTGAAGCTTTCTTT. V is TRBV9 and J is TRBJ1-1; 7 bases match TRBD1. Germline V gives CDR1 SGDLS, CDR2 YYNGEE. V was pared by 0 bases and J by 0 bases, with 5 bases of the junction left unmatched. The CDR3 totals 16 residues.

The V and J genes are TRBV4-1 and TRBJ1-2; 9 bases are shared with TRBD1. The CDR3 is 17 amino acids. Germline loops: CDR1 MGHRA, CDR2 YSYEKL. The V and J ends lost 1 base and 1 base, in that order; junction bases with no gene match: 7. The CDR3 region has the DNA TGCGCCAGCAGCCAAGGATTAAGACAGGGGGTTAACTATGGCTACACCTTC. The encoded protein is CASSQGLRQGVNYGYTF.

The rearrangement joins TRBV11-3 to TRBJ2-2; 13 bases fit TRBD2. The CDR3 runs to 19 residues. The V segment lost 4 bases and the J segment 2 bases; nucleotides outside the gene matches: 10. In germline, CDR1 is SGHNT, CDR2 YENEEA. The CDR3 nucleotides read TGTGCCAGCAGCTCCCTAGGACTAGCGGGAGCCTTTAACACCGGGGAGCTGTTTTTT. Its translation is CASSSLGLAGAFNTGELFF.

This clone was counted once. The CDR3 region has the DNA TGTGCCAGCAGCTACGACGGTCTCCAAGAGACCCAGTACTTC. Protein product: CASSYDGLQETQYF. This chain uses TRBV28 with TRBJ2-5, with no clear D. CDR3 length: 14 residues. V shed 6 bases and J shed 1 base, with 12 bases lying between them. CDR1 is MDHEN, CDR2 SYDVKM, per germline. Drawing the rest from reference TRBV28 and TRBJ2-5, the complete variable domain is DVKVTQSSRYLVKRTGEKVFLECVQDMDHENMFWYRQDPGLGLRLIYFSYDVKMKEKGDIPEGYSVSREKKERFSLILESASTNQTSMYLCASSYDGLQETQYFGPGTRLLVL.

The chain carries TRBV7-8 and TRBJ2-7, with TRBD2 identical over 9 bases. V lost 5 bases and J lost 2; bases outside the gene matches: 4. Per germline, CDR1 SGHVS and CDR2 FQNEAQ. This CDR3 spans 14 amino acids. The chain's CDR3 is CASSLTSGPYEQYF. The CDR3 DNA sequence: TGTGCCAGCAGCCTGACTAGCGGACCCTACGAGCAGTACTTC.

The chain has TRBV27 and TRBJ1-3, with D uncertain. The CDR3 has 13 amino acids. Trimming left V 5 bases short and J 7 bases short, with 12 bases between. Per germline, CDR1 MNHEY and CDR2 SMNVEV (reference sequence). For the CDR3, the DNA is TGTGCCAGCAGTCCTGGGTCATCGAACACCATATATTTT. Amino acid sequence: CASSPGSSNTIYF.

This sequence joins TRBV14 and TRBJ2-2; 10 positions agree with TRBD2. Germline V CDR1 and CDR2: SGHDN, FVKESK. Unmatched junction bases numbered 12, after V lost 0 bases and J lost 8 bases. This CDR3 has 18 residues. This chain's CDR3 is CASSQDRISGRRVGELFF. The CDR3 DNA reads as TGTGCCAGCAGCCAAGATCGGATTAGCGGGAGGAGAGTTGGGGAGCTGTTTTTT.

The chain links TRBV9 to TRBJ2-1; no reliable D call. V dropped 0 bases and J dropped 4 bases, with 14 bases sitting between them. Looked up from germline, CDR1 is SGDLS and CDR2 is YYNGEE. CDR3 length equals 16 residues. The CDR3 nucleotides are TGTGCCAGCAGCGTAGCCCCTGAACCCTTTTACAATGAGCAGTTCTTC. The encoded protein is CASSVAPEPFYNEQFF.

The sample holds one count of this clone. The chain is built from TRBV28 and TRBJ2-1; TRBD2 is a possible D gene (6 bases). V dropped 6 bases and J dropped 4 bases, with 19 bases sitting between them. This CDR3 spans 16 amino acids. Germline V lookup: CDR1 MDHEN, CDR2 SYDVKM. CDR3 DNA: TGTGCCAGCAGCACTTCAGTGGGACTCCCATACAATGAGCAGTTCTTC. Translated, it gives CASSTSVGLPYNEQFF.

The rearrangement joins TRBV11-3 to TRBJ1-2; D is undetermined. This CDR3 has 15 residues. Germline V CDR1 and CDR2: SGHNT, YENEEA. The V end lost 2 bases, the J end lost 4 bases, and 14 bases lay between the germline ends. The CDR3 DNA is TGTGCCAGCAGCTTACTGGCAGCTTCCTCCTATGGCTACACCTTC. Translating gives CASSLLAASSYGYTF.

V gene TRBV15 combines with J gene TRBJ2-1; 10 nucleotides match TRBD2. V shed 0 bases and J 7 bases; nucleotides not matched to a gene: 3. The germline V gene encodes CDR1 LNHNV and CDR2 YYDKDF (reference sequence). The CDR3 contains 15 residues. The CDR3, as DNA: TGTGCCACCAGCAGAGATCATAGCGGGAGGAATGAGCAGTTCTTC. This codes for CATSRDHSGRNEQFF.

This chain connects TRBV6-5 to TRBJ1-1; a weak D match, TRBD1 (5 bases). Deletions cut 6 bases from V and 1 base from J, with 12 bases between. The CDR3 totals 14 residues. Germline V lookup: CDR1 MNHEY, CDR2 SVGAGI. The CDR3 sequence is CASSRGLANTEAFF. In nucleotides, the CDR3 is TGTGCCAGCAGCCGGGGCCTAGCGAACACTGAAGCTTTCTTT.

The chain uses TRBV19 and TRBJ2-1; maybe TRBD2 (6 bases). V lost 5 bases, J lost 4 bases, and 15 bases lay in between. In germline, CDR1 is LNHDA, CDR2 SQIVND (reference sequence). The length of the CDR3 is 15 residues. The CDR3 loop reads CASSLGTSTYNEQFF. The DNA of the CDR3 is TGTGCCAGTAGTCTCGGGACTTCCACTTACAATGAGCAGTTCTTC.

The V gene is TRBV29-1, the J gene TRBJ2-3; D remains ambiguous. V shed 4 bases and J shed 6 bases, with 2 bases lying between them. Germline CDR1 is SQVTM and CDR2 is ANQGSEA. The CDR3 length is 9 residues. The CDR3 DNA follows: TGCAGCGTTGGTGATACGCAGTATTTT. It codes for CSVGDTQYF.

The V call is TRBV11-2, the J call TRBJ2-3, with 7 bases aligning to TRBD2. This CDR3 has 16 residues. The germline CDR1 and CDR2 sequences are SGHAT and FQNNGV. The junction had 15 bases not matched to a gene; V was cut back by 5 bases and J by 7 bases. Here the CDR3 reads CASSPYTSGGVNTQYF. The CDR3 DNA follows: TGTGCCAGCAGCCCGTATACGTCGGGAGGAGTGAATACGCAGTATTTT.

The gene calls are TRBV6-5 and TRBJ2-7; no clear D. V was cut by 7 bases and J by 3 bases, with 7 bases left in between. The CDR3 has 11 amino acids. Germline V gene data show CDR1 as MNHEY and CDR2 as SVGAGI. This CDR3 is CASTDNYEQYF. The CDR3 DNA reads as TGTGCCAGCACCGATAACTACGAGCAGTACTTC.